This T cell receptor beta chain was identified during a study of T cells in Graves' hyperthyroidism and ophthalmopathy. There are many counts of this clonotype. RNA transcripts provided the source from which TCR beta CDR3 regions were amplified. First-round RT-PCR targeting the TCR CDR3 was performed with the HTBI primer set. Via MiXCR, TCRdb re-called the multiplex PCR reads, giving one row per CDR3 protein. The data contain 300,000 to 450,000 distinct CDR3 sequences, 15% to 19% of them singletons. The CDR3 totals 15 residues. Losses at the gene ends were 5 bases for V and 6 bases for J; bases not matched to a gene: 8. CDR1 and CDR2 (germline): PRHDT, FYEKMQ (reference sequence). Each patient was aged 18 to 65 and had newly diagnosed hyperthyroidism of under 2 months' duration. Diagnosis rested on symptoms, serum thyroxine and TRAb, thyroid ultrasound, and orbital computed tomography.

Input material: blood. This sequence joins TRBV13 and TRBJ2-3; 10 bases match TRBD2. The TCR was taken from a young woman with Graves' hyperthyroidism that later progressed to Graves' ophthalmopathy. The CDR3, as DNA: TGTGCCAGCAGCCCCGGGTATAGCGGGAGGGATACGCAGTATTTT. It translates to CASSPGYSGRDTQYF.